The 28 T cell receptor beta chains below all came from one sample that was sequenced in a study of T cells in Graves' hyperthyroidism and ophthalmopathy. Amplified regions were TCR beta CDR3 sequences from RNA transcripts. The HTBI primer set served for first-round RT-PCR of the TCR CDR3. TCRdb passed the multiplex PCR reads through MiXCR, listing each CDR3 protein once. The sample carries 550,000 to 600,000 distinct CDR3 sequences, approximately 15% recorded once. Sequencing was done on a sample of blood. Every receptor here comes from a woman aged 18-29 years with Graves' ophthalmopathy.

The chain recombines TRBV18 with TRBJ1-1; tentatively, D is TRBD1 (5 bases). The CDR3 contains 16 residues. Germline CDR1 is KGHSH and CDR2 is LQKENI. Between the trimmed V and J ends, which lost 3 bases and 3 bases, there was a span of 17 bases. The DNA for the CDR3 is TGTGCCAGCTCACCCCGGTCCGGGGACCGGGACACTGAAGCTTTCTTT. This sequence encodes CASSPRSGDRDTEAFF.

For this clonotype: Since a much larger clone is just one base distant, this may be a read error. This CDR3 is CASRDYGGEGCNEQFF. The CDR3 DNA reads TGTGCCAGCAGAGACTACGGCGGGGAGGGCTGCAATGAGCAGTTCTTC. V gene TRBV27 combines with J gene TRBJ2-1; 7 nucleotides align to TRBD2. CDR3 length: 16 residues. Unmatched junction bases numbered 14, after V lost 6 bases and J lost 6 bases. The germline CDR1 and CDR2 sequences are MNHEY and SMNVEV (reference sequence).

The sample holds many counts of this clonotype. V gene TRBV2 combines with J gene TRBJ1-1, with 7 bases identical to TRBD1. Germline V gene sequence: CDR1 SNHLY, CDR2 FYNNEI. Trimming took 0 bases from V and 11 from J; bases not matched to a gene: 9. This CDR3 has 14 residues. CDR3 nucleotide sequence: TGTGCCAGCAGTGAAGCGCCGGCAGGGGGTTCGGCTTTCTTT. As protein: CASSEAPAGGSAFF.

The table lists this clonotype with many counts. The chain couples TRBV20-1 to TRBJ2-2; the D is unclear. The CDR3 sequence is 14 residues long. Germline CDR1 DFQATT, CDR2 SNEGSKA (reference sequence). V was clipped by 3 bases and J by 0 bases, with 8 bases between them. The CDR3, as DNA: TGCAGTGCTAGTAACAGCGCGAACACCGGGGAGCTGTTTTTT. Translating gives CSASNSANTGELFF.

This clonotype has a handful of counts. This chain connects TRBV7-6 to TRBJ2-7; D is perhaps TRBD2 (5 bases). Looked up from germline, CDR1 is SGHVS and CDR2 is FNYEAQ. The V and J ends lost 4 bases and 3 bases respectively, with 10 bases between them. The CDR3 length is 13 residues. This CDR3 reads CASSSESGYEQYF. In nucleotides, the CDR3 is TGTGCCAGCAGCTCCGAAAGCGGCTACGAGCAGTACTTC.

This sequence joins TRBV4-1 and TRBJ2-2; D call uncertain. V dropped 2 bases and J dropped 0 bases, with 10 bases sitting between them. The CDR3 is 16 residues long. CDR1 is MGHRA and CDR2 is YSYEKL in the germline V gene. CDR3: CASSQRVLPNTGELFF. DNA for the CDR3: TGCGCCAGCAGCCAACGAGTTTTACCGAACACCGGGGAGCTGTTTTTT.

This clonotype was detected ten times or more. This rearrangement joins TRBV20-1 to TRBJ2-1; 9 positions agree with TRBD2. The CDR3 consists of 15 residues. The germline gives CDR1 DFQATT, CDR2 SNEGSKA (reference sequence). V lost 6 bases, J lost 4 bases, and 10 bases stayed unmatched. The CDR3 nucleotides are TGCAGTGCGCCTCCCGGGGCGGGAGGGTACAATGAGCAGTTCTTC. Translated, it gives CSAPPGAGGYNEQFF.

This clonotype was recorded a few times. At one boundary the junction diverges from the germline segment, which might be a read error. The chain joins TRBV12-3 or TRBV12-4 to TRBJ2-1; D may be TRBD1 or TRBD2 (5 bases each). The CDR3 has 16 amino acids. CDR3 sequence reads: CASSLNPGRSYNEQFF. CDR3 in DNA: TGTGCCAGTAGTTTGAATCCGGGACGATCCTACAATGAGCAGTTCTTC.

The rearrangement joins TRBV6-5 to TRBJ2-3; 14 bases agree with TRBD2. V was clipped by 0 bases and J by 3 bases; unmatched bases: 14. CDR3 size: 21 residues. Per germline, CDR1 MNHEY and CDR2 SVGAGI. This chain's CDR3 is CASSYSGTSGRWGLGTDTQYF. In DNA form, the CDR3 reads TGTGCCAGCAGTTACTCCGGGACTAGCGGGAGATGGGGTCTGGGGACAGATACGCAGTATTTT.

This rearrangement joins TRBV30 to TRBJ2-3, with D perhaps matching TRBD2 (6 bases). Trimming cost V 2 bases and J 4 bases, with 13 bases left between them. The CDR3 sequence is 14 residues long. The V gene's germline CDR1 is GTSNPN and CDR2 SVGIG (reference sequence). This chain's CDR3 is CAWSTEGRADTQYF. The CDR3 nucleotides read TGTGCCTGGAGTACGGAGGGCCGGGCAGATACGCAGTATTTT.

The table lists this clonotype with a few counts. The chain links TRBV7-2 to TRBJ2-3; 7 nucleotides match TRBD2. Per the germline V gene, CDR1 is SGHTA and CDR2 is FQGNSA. The CDR3 is 16 amino acids. V was pared by 4 bases and J by 9 bases, with 16 bases of the junction left unmatched. Here the CDR3 DNA reads TGTGCCAGCAGCTCTGCGCGACTAGCCCCCGGGGGGACGCAGTATTTT. Translation: CASSSARLAPGGTQYF. The complete variable domain, with remaining parts taken from reference TRBV7-2 and TRBJ2-3, reads GAGVSQSPSNKVTEKGKDVELRCDPISGHTALYWYRQSLGQGLEFLIYFQGNSAPDKSGLPSDRFSAERTGGSVSTLTIQRTQQEDSAVYLCASSSARLAPGGTQYFGPGTRLTVL.

Many counts were recorded for this clonotype. The V and J genes are TRBV6-1 and TRBJ2-7; D could derive from TRBD1 or TRBD2 (6 bases each). This CDR3 spans 15 amino acids. CDR1 and CDR2 (germline): MNHNS, SASEGT. Trimming left V 6 bases short and J 2 bases short, with 17 bases between. The CDR3 DNA follows: TGTGCCAGCAGCCGGGGGCCGGGACTGCCCTACGAGCAGTACTTC. It yields the protein CASSRGPGLPYEQYF.

This clonotype was recorded at least ten times. This chain uses TRBV29-1 with TRBJ2-3; D ambiguous. V was cut by 2 bases and J by 6 bases, with 12 bases left in between. CDR3 length equals 13 residues. From germline, CDR1 is SQVTM and CDR2 ANQGSEA. CDR3 sequence: CSVEWRGRDTQYF. DNA for the CDR3: TGCAGCGTTGAATGGCGAGGTCGGGATACGCAGTATTTT.

V usage is TRBV30 and J usage is TRBJ1-2; the D is unclear. Germline values: CDR1 GTSNPN, CDR2 SVGIG (reference sequence). The CDR3 covers 14 residues. V was trimmed by 0 bases and J by 6 bases, leaving 14 bases between them. The CDR3 DNA reads TGTGCCTGGAGTGTATACAGCGGATCCCATGGCTACACCTTC. This sequence encodes CAWSVYSGSHGYTF. The full variable domain, in which reference TRBV30 and TRBJ1-2 provide the parts outside the CDR3, is SQTIHQWPATLVQPVGSPLSLECTVEGTSNPNLYWYRQAAGRGLQLLFYSVGIGQISSEVPQNLSASRPQDRQFILSSKKLLLSDSGFYLCAWSVYSGSHGYTFGSGTRLTVV.

This clonotype has at least ten counts. CDR3 nucleotides: TGTGCCAGCAGCACCCTCGGGGGAGCCCAGTACTTC. It encodes CASSTLGGAQYF. This sequence joins TRBV5-5 and TRBJ2-5; tentative D call: TRBD2 (6 bases). CDR1 and CDR2 from the germline V gene are SGHKS and YYEKEE (reference sequence). The CDR3 has 12 residues. V dropped 4 bases and J dropped 9 bases, with 13 bases sitting between them.

V gene TRBV20-1 combines with J gene TRBJ2-3; D is possibly TRBD2 (6 bases). The CDR3 loop spans 14 amino acids. Trimming removed 3 bases from V and 3 bases from J, with 13 bases in between. CDR1 and CDR2 from the germline V gene are DFQATT and SNEGSKA (reference sequence). The CDR3 here is CSASSAGVTDTQYF. CDR3 sequence (DNA): TGCAGTGCTAGTTCAGCGGGTGTTACAGATACGCAGTATTTT.

This clonotype has more than one count but fewer than ten. The V and J genes are TRBV30 and TRBJ1-2, with D unresolved. The CDR3 extends over 13 amino acids. The V and J ends lost 4 bases and 3 bases respectively, with 12 bases between them. CDR1 GTSNPN and CDR2 SVGIG come from the germline V gene (reference sequence). In DNA form, the CDR3 reads TGTGCCTGGATTCCGCGCCTCCACTATGGCTACACCTTC. It encodes CAWIPRLHYGYTF.

Ten or more counts support this clonotype. The chain carries TRBV7-2 and TRBJ2-2; TRBD2 aligns across 12 bases. Trimming removed 0 bases from V and 1 base from J; junction bases left unmatched: 15. The germline CDR1 and CDR2 sequences are SGHTA and FQGNSA. The CDR3 runs 22 residues. CDR3 loop: CASSLAHLGTKTSGRNTGELFF. The CDR3 region has the DNA TGTGCCAGCAGCTTAGCTCACCTTGGAACGAAGACTAGCGGGAGGAACACCGGGGAGCTGTTTTTT.

The gene calls are TRBV3-1 and TRBJ1-6; D not certain. The germline V gene encodes CDR1 LGHDT and CDR2 YNNKEL (reference sequence). The CDR3 runs to 14 residues. The germline V and J ends were trimmed by 5 bases and 1 base, with 6 bases remaining between them. The CDR3 loop reads CASSIESYNSPLHF. The DNA for the CDR3 is TGTGCCAGCAGCATCGAGTCCTATAATTCACCCCTCCACTTT.

This clonotype was seen repeatedly, ten times or more. This chain connects TRBV11-3 to TRBJ1-4; 7 positions agree with TRBD1. V lost 2 bases, J lost 4 bases, and 1 base stayed unmatched. CDR3 length: 14 amino acids. Germline CDR1 and CDR2: SGHNT and YENEEA. In DNA form, the CDR3 reads TGTGCCAGCAGCTTACCAGGGGGTAATGAAAAACTGTTTTTT. It yields the protein CASSLPGGNEKLFF.

This sequence joins TRBV10-3 and TRBJ1-2, with 9 bases lining up with TRBD1. From germline, CDR1 is ENHRY and CDR2 SYGVKD. J gave up 2 bases and V 4 bases, and 5 bases lay outside the gene matches. The CDR3 consists of 15 residues. The CDR3, as DNA: TGTGCCATCAGTGCTTCCGGGACAGGGAACTATGGCTACACCTTC. Protein product: CAISASGTGNYGYTF.

This clonotype was observed at least ten times. The gene calls are TRBV24-1 and TRBJ2-4; D not certain. This CDR3 spans 13 amino acids. V was shortened by 6 bases and J by 0 bases, with 5 bases between the two germline ends. CDR1 and CDR2 (germline): KGHDR, SFDVKD. The CDR3 region is CATSPRAKNIQYF. The CDR3 nucleotides are TGTGCCACCAGTCCGCGAGCCAAAAACATTCAGTACTTC.

This clonotype was found many times. V is TRBV28 and J is TRBJ2-7, with TRBD2 matching over 8 bases. The CDR3 covers 15 residues. Germline lookup yields CDR1 MDHEN and CDR2 SYDVKM. Trimming cost V 7 bases and J 6 bases; bases outside gene matches: 14. The CDR3 reads CASTRGTGGPGEQYF. CDR3 bases: TGTGCCAGCACCCGGGGCACGGGAGGGCCGGGCGAGCAGTACTTC.

In its sample, this clonotype was seen a few times. The chain uses TRBV9 and TRBJ1-1; D gene ambiguous. V was clipped by 0 bases and J by 8 bases, with 8 bases between them. The length of the CDR3 is 12 residues. The V gene's germline CDR1 is SGDLS and CDR2 YYNGEE. The DNA of the CDR3 is TGTGCCAGCAGCGTAGATACAGAAGAAGCTTTCTTT. Protein: CASSVDTEEAFF.

V and J are TRBV9 and TRBJ2-1; 12 bases match TRBD2. The CDR3 runs to 20 residues. CDR1 SGDLS and CDR2 YYNGEE come from the germline V gene. The ends lost 0 bases at V and 2 bases at J; junction bases unmatched: 12. For the CDR3, the DNA is TGTGCCAGCAGCGTAGAAGTGTCTAGCGGGAGGGTTGGCGCCTACAATGAGCAGTTCTTC. Its translation is CASSVEVSSGRVGAYNEQFF.

This clonotype was picked up many times. The chain employs TRBV29-1 and TRBJ1-6, with D possibly TRBD1 on 6 matching bases. V was trimmed by 8 bases and J by 4 bases, leaving 12 bases between them. This CDR3 is 13 amino acids long. CDR1 is SQVTM and CDR2 is ANQGSEA in the germline V gene. In nucleotides, the CDR3 is TGCAGCATACTACAGGGTTATAATTCACCCCTCCACTTT. As protein: CSILQGYNSPLHF.

CDR3 sequence reads: CASSWVGATTNYGYTF. The DNA for the CDR3 is TGTGCCAGCAGCTGGGTTGGGGCGACTACTAACTATGGCTACACCTTC. This sequence joins TRBV5-5 and TRBJ1-2; D is perhaps TRBD1 (5 bases). The CDR3 is 16 amino acids. The germline gives CDR1 SGHKS, CDR2 YYEKEE (reference sequence). V lost 3 bases and J lost 0, with 15 bases in between. The whole variable domain, filled in from reference TRBV5-5 and TRBJ1-2, reads DAGVTQSPTHLIKTRGQQVTLRCSPISGHKSVSWYQQVLGQGPQFIFQYYEKEERGRGNFPDRFSARQFPNYSSELNVNALLLGDSALYLCASSWVGATTNYGYTFGSGTRLTVV.

The table lists this clonotype with a few counts. This chain joins TRBV5-1 and TRBJ2-1, with 8 nucleotides matching TRBD2. Germline V gene sequence: CDR1 SGHRS, CDR2 YFSETQ. CDR3 size: 14 residues. With V trimmed by 0 bases and J by 5 bases, 1 base remained unmatched. The CDR3 nucleotides read TGCGCCAGCAGCTTGGTACTAGCGGACAATGAGCAGTTCTTC. Protein: CASSLVLADNEQFF.